This T cell receptor beta chain derives from a study of PD-L1 blockade in urothelial cancer. About the research overall: It was at 3 weeks (second dose) and 6 weeks after treatment start that blood was analyzed. Median T cell yield from blood was about 130,000. Findings of the study overall: Below-median pretreatment blood TCR clonality was associated with improved progression-free and overall survival.

As for time point: pretreatment peripheral blood. Germline assignment: CDR1 SGHVS and CDR2 FNYEAQ. V lost 3 bases and J 0 bases, leaving 13 bases between the germline ends. CDR3 length equals 16 residues. A note on this clone: The target antigen is unknown.

The templates were synthetic TCR analogs, and they were spiked into each PCR. Generated by immunoSEQ multiplex PCR, the TCRdb table keeps only in-frame clones and is missing some. The repertoire holds 95,000 or so clones, with roughly 87% as singletons. The source was PBMCs, collected around atezolizumab (anti-PD-L1) treatment. This chain joins TRBV7-6 and TRBJ2-3; D is perhaps TRBD2 (6 bases). This TCR was recovered from a man in his fifties or sixties with urothelial cancer. CDR3 region: CASSLDLGRSTDTQYF. As DNA, the CDR3 is TGTGCCAGCAGCTTGGACTTGGGGAGGAGCACAGATACGCAGTATTTT.